This entry describes one TCR beta chain. Its antigen is not identified. From germline, CDR1 is GTSNPN and CDR2 SVGIG (reference sequence). There are 15 residues in the CDR3. V lost 2 bases to trimming and J lost 0 bases, with 11 bases between them. These data belong to a study of T cell responses to AZD1222 COVID-19 vaccine. Study findings and constraints: Distributed over spike, vaccine-associated CD4 TCRs predominated at 160-218 and 743-854. Baseline seropositivity occurred in only a handful of AZD1222 recipients. White British donors predominated, females outnumbered males, and clonal diversity was possibly underestimated. Nearly half of spike-specific TCRs reportedly target unmutated variant regions.

The data were produced by immunoSEQ multiplex PCR, yet TCRdb's version contains in-frame clones alone and is incomplete. There are around 150,000 clones in the sample; just over 90% occur only once, and about 1.5% lies in the top ten. The sequencing used peripheral blood, collected 28 days after the second AZD1222 dose. This TCR was sampled from an adult who received the AZD1222 COVID-19 vaccine. This chain joins TRBV30 and TRBJ2-1; D is undetermined. The CDR3 coding sequence is TGTGCCTGGAGTCTGGGTAGCTCCTCCTACAATGAGCAGTTCTTC. Its translation: CAWSLGSSSYNEQFF.